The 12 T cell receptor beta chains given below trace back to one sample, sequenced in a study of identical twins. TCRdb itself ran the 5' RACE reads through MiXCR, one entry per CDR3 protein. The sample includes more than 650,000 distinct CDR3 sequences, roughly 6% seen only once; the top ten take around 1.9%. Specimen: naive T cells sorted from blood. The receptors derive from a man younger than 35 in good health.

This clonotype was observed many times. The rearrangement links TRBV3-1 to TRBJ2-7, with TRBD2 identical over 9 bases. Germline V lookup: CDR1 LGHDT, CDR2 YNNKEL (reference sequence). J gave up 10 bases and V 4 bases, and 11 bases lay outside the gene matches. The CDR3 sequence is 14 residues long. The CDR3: CASSPSYPSGKQYV. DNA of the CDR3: TGTGCCAGCAGCCCTTCGTACCCTAGCGGGAAACAGTACGTC.

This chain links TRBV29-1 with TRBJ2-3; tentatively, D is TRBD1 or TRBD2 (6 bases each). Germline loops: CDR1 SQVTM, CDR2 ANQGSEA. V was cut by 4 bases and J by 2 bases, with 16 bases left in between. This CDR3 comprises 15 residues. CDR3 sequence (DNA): TGCAGCGTTGGTGCGGGACACCTCTACACAGATACGCAGTATTTT. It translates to CSVGAGHLYTDTQYF.

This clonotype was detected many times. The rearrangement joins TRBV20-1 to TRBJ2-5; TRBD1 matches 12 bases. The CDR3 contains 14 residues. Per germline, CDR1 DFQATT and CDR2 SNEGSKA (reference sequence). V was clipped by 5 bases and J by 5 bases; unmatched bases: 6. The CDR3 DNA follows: TGCAGTGCTGTCCGGGACAGGGGGCAGGAGACCCAGTACTTC. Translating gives CSAVRDRGQETQYF.

This chain's CDR3 is CASSLETHNEQFF. In DNA, the CDR3 is TGCGCCAGCAGCTTGGAGACCCACAATGAGCAGTTCTTC. The rearrangement links TRBV5-1 to TRBJ2-1; D gene unclear. Per germline, CDR1 SGHRS and CDR2 YFSETQ. The V end was cut by 0 bases, the J end by 5 bases, with 6 bases between. This CDR3 spans 13 amino acids.

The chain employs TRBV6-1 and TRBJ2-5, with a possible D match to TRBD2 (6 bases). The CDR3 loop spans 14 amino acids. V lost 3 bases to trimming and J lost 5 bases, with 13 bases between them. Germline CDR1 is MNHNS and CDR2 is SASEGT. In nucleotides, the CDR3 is TGTGCCAGCAGTGACCCTGCGGGGATGGAGACCCAGTACTTC. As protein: CASSDPAGMETQYF.

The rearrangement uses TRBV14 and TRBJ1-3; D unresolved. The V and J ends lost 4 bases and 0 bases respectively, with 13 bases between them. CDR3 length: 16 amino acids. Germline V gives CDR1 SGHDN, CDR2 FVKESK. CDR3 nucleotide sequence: TGTGCCAGCAGCCTCCGGACGGGTTTCTCTGGAAACACCATATATTTT. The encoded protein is CASSLRTGFSGNTIYF.

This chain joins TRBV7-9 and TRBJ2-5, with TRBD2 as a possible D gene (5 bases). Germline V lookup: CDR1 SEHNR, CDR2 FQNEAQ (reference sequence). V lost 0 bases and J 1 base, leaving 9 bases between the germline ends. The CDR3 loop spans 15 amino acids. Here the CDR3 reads CASSLAPGSQETQYF. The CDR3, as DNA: TGTGCCAGCAGCTTAGCTCCGGGAAGCCAAGAGACCCAGTACTTC.

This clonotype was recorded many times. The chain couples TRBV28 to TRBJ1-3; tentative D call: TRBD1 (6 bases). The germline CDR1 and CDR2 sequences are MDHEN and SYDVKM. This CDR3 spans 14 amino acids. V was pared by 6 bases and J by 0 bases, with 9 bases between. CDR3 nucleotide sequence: TGTGCCAGCAGGACGGACAGCTCTGGAAACACCATATATTTT. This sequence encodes CASRTDSSGNTIYF.

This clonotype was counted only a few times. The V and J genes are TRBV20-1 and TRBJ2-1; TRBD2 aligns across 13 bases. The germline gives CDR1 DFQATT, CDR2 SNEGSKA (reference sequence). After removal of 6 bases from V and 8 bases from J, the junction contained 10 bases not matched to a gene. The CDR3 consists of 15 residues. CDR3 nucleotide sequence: TGCAGTGCGCCAAGACTAGCGGGAGGCCCCGATGAGCAGTTCTTC. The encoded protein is CSAPRLAGGPDEQFF.

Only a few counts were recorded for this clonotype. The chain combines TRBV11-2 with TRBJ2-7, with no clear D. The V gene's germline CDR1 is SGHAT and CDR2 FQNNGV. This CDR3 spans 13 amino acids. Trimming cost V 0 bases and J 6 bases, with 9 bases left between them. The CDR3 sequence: CASSLDLEREQYV. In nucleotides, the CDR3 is TGTGCCAGCAGCTTAGATCTAGAACGCGAGCAGTACGTC.

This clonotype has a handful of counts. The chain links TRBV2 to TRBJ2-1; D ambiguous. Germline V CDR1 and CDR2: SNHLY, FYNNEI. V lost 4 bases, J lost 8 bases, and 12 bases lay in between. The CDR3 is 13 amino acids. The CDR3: CASSADLPHEQFF. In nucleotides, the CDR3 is TGTGCCAGCAGTGCGGATCTGCCACATGAGCAGTTCTTC. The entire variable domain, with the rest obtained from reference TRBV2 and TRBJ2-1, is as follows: EPEVTQTPSHQVTQMGQEVILRCVPISNHLYFYWYRQILGQKVEFLVSFYNNEISEKSEIFDDQFSVERPDGSNFTLKIRSTKLEDSAMYFCASSADLPHEQFFGPGTRLTVL.

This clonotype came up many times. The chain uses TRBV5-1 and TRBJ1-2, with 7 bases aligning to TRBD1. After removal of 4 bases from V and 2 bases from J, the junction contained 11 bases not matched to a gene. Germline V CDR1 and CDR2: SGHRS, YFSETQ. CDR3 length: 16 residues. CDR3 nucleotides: TGCGCCAGCAGCGGAACGACAGGGCCCCTAAACTATGGCTACACCTTC. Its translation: CASSGTTGPLNYGYTF.